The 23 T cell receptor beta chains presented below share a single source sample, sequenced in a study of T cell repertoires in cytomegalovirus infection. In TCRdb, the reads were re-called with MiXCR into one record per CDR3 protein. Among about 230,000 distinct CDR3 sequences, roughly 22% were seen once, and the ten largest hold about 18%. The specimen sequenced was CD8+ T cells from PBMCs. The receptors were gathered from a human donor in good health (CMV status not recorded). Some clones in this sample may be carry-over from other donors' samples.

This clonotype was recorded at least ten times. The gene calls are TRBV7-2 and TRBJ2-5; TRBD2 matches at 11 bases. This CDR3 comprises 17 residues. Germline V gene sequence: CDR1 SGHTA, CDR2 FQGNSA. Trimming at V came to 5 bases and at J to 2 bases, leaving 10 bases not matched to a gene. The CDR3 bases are TGTGCCAGCAGCCGACGGGGGACTAGCGGTGAACAAGAGACCCAGTACTTC. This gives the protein CASSRRGTSGEQETQYF.

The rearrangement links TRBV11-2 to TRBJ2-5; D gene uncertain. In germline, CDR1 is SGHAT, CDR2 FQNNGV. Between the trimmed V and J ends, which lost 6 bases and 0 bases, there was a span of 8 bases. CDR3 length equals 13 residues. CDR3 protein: CASRKPYQETQYF. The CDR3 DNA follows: TGTGCCAGCAGAAAGCCGTACCAAGAGACCCAGTACTTC.

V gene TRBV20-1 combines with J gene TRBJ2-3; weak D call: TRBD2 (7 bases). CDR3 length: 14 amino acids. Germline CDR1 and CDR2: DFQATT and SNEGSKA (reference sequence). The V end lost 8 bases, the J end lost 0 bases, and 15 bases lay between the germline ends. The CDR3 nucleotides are TGCAGTCGAGGGGGGGCTCTGAGCACAGATACGCAGTATTTT. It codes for CSRGGALSTDTQYF.

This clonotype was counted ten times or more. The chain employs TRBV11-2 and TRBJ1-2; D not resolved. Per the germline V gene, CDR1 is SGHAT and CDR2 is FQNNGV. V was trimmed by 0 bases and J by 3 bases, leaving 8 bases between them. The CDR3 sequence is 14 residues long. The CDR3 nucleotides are TGTGCCAGCAGCTTAGAACCGGGAGACTATGGCTACACCTTC. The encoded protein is CASSLEPGDYGYTF.

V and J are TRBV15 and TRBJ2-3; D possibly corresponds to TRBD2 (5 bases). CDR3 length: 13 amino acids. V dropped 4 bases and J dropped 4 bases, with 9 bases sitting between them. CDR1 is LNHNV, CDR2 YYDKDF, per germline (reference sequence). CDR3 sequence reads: CATSIGMPDTQYF. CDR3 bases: TGTGCCACCAGCATCGGGATGCCAGATACGCAGTATTTT. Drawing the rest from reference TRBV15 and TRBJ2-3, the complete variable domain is DAMVIQNPRYQVTQFGKPVTLSCSQTLNHNVMYWYQQKSSQAPKLLFHYYDKDFNNEADTPDNFQSRRPNTSFCFLDIRSPGLGDTAMYLCATSIGMPDTQYFGPGTRLTVL.

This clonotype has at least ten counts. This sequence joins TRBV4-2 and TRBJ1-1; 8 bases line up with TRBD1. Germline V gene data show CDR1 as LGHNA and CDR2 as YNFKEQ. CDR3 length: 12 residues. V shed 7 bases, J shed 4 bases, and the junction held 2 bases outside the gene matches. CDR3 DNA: TGTGCCAGCATCGGGACAGGCACTGAAGCTTTCTTT. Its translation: CASIGTGTEAFF.

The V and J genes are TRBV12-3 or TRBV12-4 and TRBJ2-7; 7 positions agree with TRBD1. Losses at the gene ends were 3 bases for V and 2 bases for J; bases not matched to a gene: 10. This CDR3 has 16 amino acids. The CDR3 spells CASSFEAQGETYEQYF. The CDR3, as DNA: TGTGCCAGCAGTTTTGAGGCGCAGGGGGAGACCTACGAGCAGTACTTC.

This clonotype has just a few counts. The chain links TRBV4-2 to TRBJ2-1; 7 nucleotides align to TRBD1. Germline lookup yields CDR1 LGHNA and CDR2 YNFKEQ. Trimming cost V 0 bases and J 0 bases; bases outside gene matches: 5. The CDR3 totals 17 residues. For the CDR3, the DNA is TGTGCCAGCAGCCAAGATCCGGGACAGATCTCCTACAATGAGCAGTTCTTC. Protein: CASSQDPGQISYNEQFF.

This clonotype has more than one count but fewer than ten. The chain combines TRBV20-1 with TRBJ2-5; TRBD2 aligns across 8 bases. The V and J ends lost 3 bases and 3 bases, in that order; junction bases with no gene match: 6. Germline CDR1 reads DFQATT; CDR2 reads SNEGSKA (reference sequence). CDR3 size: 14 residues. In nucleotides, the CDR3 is TGCAGTGCTAGGGTACTAGCGGCCGAAGAGACCCAGTACTTC. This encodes CSARVLAAEETQYF.

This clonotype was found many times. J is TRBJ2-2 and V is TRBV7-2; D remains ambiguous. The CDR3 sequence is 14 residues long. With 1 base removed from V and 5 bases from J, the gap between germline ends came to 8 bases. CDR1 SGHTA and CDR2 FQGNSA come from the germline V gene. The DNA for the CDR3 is TGTGCCAGCAGCTTAGGGTCGCTTACCGGGGAGCTGTTTTTT. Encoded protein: CASSLGSLTGELFF.

For the CDR3, the DNA is TGTGCCAGCAGCTTAGGAGGGACAGGGGCCACTGAAGCTTTCTTT. Its protein product is CASSLGGTGATEAFF. The chain links TRBV7-6 to TRBJ1-1, with 10 bases identical to TRBD1. Trimming removed 1 base from V and 4 bases from J; junction bases left unmatched: 3. Germline-derived CDR1 and CDR2 are SGHVS and FNYEAQ. CDR3 length: 15 amino acids.

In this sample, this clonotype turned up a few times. The CDR3 protein is CASSGSGTRGTGELFF. The CDR3 coding sequence is TGTGCCAGCAGTGGAAGTGGGACACGGGGCACCGGGGAGCTGTTTTTT. The chain recombines TRBV6-5 with TRBJ2-2; possibly TRBD1 for D (6 bases). This CDR3 has 16 residues. Trimming removed 5 bases at V and 4 bases at J, with 17 bases between. Per the germline V gene, CDR1 is MNHEY and CDR2 is SVGAGI.

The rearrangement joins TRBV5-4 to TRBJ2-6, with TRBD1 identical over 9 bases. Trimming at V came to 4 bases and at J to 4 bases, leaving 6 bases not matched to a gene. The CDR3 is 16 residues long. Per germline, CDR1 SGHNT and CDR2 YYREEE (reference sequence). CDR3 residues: CASSPGTGTGANVLTF. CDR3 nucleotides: TGTGCCAGCAGCCCCGGGACAGGGACCGGGGCCAACGTCCTGACTTTC. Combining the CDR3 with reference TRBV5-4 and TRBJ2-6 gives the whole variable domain ETGVTQSPTHLIKTRGQQVTLRCSSQSGHNTVSWYQQALGQGPQFIFQYYREEENGRGNFPPRFSGLQFPNYSSELNVNALELDDSALYLCASSPGTGTGANVLTFGAGSRLTVL.

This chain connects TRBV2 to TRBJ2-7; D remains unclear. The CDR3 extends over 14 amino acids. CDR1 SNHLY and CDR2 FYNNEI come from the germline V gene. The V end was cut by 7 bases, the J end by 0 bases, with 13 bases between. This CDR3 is CASTGQESSYEQYF. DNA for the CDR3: TGTGCCAGCACCGGTCAAGAGAGCTCCTACGAGCAGTACTTC. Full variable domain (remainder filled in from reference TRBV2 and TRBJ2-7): EPEVTQTPSHQVTQMGQEVILRCVPISNHLYFYWYRQILGQKVEFLVSFYNNEISEKSEIFDDQFSVERPDGSNFTLKIRSTKLEDSAMYFCASTGQESSYEQYFGPGTRLTVT.

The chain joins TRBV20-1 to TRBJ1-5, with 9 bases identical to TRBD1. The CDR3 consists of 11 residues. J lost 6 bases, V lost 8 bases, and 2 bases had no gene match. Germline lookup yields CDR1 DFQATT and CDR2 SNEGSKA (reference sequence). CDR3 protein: CSTGGPQPQHF. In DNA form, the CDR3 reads TGCAGTACAGGGGGCCCTCAGCCCCAGCATTTT.

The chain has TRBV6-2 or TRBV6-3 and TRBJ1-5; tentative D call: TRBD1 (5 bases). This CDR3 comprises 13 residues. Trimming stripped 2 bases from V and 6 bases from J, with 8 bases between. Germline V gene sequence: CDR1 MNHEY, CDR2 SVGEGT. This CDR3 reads CASSYGGSQPQHF. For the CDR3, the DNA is TGTGCCAGCAGTTACGGGGGGAGTCAGCCCCAGCATTTT.

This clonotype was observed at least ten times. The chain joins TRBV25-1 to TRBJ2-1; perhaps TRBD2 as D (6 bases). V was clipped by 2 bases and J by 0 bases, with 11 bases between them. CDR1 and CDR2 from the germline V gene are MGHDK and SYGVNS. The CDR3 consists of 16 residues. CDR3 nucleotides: TGTGCCAGCAGTGAACGGGGGTCGGGCTCCTACAATGAGCAGTTCTTC. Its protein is CASSERGSGSYNEQFF.

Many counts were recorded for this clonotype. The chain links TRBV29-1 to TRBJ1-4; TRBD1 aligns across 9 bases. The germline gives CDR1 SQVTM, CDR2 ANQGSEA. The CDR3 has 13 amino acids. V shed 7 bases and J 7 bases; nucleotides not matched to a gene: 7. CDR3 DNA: TGCAGCGGGCGGACAGGGGATAGTGAAAAACTGTTTTTT. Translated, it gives CSGRTGDSEKLFF.

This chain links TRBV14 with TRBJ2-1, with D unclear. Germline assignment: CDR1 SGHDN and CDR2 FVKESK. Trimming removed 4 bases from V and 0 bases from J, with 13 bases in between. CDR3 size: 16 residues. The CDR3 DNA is TGTGCCAGCAGCCCACGTGCCTGGAGCTCCTACAATGAGCAGTTCTTC. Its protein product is CASSPRAWSSYNEQFF.

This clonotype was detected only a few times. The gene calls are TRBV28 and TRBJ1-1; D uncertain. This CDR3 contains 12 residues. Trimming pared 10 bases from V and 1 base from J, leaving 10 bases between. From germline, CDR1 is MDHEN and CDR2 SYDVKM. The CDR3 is CAIVRQNTEAFF. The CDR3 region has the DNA TGTGCCATCGTACGGCAGAACACTGAAGCTTTCTTT.

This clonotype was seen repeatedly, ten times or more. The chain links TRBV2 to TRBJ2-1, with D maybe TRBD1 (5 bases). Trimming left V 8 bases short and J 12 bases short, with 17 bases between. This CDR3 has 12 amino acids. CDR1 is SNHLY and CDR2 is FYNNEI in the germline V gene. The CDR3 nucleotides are TGTGCCAGCCGCTTTATACAGGAAGGGCAGTTCTTC. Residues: CASRFIQEGQFF.

CDR3 in amino acids: CAISVPGQTGYTF. CDR3 sequence (DNA): TGTGCCATCAGTGTGCCGGGACAGACTGGCTACACCTTC. The V and J genes are TRBV10-3 and TRBJ1-2, with TRBD1 matching 7 bases. The junction had 6 bases not matched to a gene; V was cut back by 4 bases and J by 7 bases. The CDR3 consists of 13 residues. Per the germline V gene, CDR1 is ENHRY and CDR2 is SYGVKD.

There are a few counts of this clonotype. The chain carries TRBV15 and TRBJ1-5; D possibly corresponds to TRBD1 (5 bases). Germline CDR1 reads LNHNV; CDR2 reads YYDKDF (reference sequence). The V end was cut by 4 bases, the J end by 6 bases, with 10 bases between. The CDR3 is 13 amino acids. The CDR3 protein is CATSKRGGQPQHF. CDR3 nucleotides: TGTGCCACCAGCAAAAGGGGAGGTCAGCCCCAGCATTTT.